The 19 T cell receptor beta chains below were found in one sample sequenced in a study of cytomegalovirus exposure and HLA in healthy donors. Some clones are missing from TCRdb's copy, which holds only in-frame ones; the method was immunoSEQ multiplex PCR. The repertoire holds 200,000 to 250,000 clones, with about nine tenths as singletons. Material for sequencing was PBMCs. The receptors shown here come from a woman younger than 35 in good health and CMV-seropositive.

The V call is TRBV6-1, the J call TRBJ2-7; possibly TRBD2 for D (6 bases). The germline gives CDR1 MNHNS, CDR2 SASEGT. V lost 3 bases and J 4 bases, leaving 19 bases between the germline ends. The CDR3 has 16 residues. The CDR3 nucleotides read TGTGCCAGCAGTGATTGGTTTAGCGGAAATTTATACGAGCAGTACTTC. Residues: CASSDWFSGNLYEQYF.

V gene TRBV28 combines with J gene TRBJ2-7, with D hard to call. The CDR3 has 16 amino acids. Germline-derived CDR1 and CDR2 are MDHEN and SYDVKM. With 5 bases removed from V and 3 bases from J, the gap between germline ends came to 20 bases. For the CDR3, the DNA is TGTGCCAGCAGTCCTCTGGGTCGGGTTGGGTTCTACGAGCAGTACTTC. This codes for CASSPLGRVGFYEQYF.

The CDR3 loop reads CASSFPNRGRYEQYF. The CDR3 DNA reads TGTGCCAGCAGTTTCCCAAACAGGGGCCGTTACGAGCAGTACTTC. The chain has TRBV28 and TRBJ2-7; 7 positions agree with TRBD1. V dropped 3 bases and J dropped 4; count of bases not matched to a gene: 9. This CDR3 is built from 15 residues. Germline-derived CDR1 and CDR2 are MDHEN and SYDVKM.

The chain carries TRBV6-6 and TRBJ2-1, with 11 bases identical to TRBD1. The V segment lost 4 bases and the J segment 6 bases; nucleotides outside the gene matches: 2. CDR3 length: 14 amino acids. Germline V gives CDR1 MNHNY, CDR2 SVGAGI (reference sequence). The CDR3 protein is CASSSGTGGNEQFF. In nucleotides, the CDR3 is TGTGCCAGCAGTTCCGGGACAGGGGGCAATGAGCAGTTCTTC.

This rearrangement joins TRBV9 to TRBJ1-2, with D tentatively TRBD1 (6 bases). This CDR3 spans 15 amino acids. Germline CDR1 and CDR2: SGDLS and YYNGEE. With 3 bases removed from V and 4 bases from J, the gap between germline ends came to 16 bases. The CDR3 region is CASSESGVAIYGYTF. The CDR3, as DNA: TGTGCCAGCAGCGAATCAGGGGTGGCAATCTATGGCTACACCTTC.

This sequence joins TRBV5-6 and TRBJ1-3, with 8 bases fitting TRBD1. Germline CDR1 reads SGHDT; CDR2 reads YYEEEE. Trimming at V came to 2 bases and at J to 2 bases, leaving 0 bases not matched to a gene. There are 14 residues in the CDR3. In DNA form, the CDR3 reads TGTGCCAGCAGCTTACAGGGGGCTGGAAACACCATATATTTT. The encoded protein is CASSLQGAGNTIYF.

This CDR3 reads CASSSRQGTAFF. CDR3 bases: TGTGCCAGCAGTTCCCGACAGGGTACAGCTTTCTTT. The chain has TRBV28 and TRBJ1-1, with TRBD1 matching over 7 bases. The junction had 6 bases not matched to a gene; V was cut back by 4 bases and J by 10 bases. Germline CDR1 reads MDHEN; CDR2 reads SYDVKM. The CDR3 extends over 12 amino acids.

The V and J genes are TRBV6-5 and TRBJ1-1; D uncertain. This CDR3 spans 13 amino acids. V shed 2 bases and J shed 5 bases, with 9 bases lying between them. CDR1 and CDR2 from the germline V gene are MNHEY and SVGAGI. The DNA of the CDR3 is TGTGCCAGCAGTTACAACGGCGGAACTGAAGCTTTCTTT. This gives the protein CASSYNGGTEAFF.

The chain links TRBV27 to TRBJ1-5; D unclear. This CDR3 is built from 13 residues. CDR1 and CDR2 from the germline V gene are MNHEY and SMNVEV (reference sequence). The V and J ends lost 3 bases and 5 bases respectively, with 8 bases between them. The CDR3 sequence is CASSFLSDQPQHF. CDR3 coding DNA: TGTGCCAGCAGTTTTCTAAGTGATCAGCCCCAGCATTTT.

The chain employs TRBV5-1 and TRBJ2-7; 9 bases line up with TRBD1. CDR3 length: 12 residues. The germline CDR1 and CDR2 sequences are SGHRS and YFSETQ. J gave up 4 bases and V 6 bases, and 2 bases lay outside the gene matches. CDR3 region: CASNRGPYEQYF. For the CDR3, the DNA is TGCGCCAGCAACAGGGGGCCTTACGAGCAGTACTTC.

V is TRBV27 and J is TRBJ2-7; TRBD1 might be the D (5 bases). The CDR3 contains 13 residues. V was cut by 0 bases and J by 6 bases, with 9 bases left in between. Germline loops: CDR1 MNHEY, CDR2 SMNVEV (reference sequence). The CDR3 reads CASSLSSRVEQYF. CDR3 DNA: TGTGCCAGCAGTTTATCGTCCAGGGTCGAGCAGTACTTC.

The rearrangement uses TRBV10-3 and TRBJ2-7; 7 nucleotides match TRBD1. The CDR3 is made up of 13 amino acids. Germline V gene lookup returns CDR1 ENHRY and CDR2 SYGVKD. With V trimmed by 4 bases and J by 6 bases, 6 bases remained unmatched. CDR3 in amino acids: CAISGLTGREQYF. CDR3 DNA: TGTGCCATCAGTGGCTTGACAGGGCGCGAGCAGTACTTC.

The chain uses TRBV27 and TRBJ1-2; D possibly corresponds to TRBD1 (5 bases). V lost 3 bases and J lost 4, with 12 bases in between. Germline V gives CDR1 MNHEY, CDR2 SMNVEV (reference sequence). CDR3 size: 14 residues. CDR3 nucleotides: TGTGCCAGCAGTTTCGGAGGGGACGCCTATGGCTACACCTTC. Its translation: CASSFGGDAYGYTF.

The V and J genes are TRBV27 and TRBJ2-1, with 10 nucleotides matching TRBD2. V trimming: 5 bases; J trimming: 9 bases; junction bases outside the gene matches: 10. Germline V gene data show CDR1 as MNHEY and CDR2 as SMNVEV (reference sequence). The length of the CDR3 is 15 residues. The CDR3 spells CASSLIAGGVSEQFF. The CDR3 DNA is TGTGCCAGCAGTCTTATAGCGGGAGGCGTGAGTGAGCAGTTCTTC.

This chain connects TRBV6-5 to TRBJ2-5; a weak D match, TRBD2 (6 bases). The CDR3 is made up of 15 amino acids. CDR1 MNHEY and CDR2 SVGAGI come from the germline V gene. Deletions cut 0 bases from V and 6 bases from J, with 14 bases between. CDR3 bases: TGTGCCAGCAGTTACTCGGAGGGCCCAGGGAAGACCCAGTACTTC. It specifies CASSYSEGPGKTQYF.

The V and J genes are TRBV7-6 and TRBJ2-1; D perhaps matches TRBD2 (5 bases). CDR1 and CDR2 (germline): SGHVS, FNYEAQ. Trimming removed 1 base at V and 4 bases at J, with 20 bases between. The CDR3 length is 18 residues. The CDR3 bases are TGTGCCAGCAGCTTAGTAGTCCCGAGCGGAAAGAAGTACAATGAGCAGTTCTTC. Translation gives CASSLVVPSGKKYNEQFF.

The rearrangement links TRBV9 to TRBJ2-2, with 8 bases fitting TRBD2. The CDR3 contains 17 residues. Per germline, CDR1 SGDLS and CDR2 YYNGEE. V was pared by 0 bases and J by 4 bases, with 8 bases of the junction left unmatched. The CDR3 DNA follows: TGTGCCAGCAGCGTAGAGTCGGGAGGGCCGATCACCGGGGAGCTGTTTTTT. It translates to CASSVESGGPITGELFF.

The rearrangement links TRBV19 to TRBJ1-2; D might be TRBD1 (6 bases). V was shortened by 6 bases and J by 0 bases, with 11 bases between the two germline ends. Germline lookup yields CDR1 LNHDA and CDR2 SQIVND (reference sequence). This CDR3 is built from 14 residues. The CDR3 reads CASSRTASNYGYTF. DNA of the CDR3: TGTGCCAGTAGCCGGACAGCTTCTAACTATGGCTACACCTTC.

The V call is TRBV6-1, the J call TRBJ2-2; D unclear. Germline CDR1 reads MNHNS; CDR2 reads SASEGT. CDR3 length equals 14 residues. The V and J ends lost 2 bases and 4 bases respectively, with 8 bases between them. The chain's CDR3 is CASSEQRPTGELFF. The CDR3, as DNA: TGTGCCAGCAGTGAACAGCGTCCCACCGGGGAGCTGTTTTTT.